Listed here are 16 T cell receptor beta chains from one sample, sequenced in a study of blood T cells in healthy people across ages. A J-beta primer mix and a sample-barcoded 5' primer were used in a second PCR of about 6 to 12 cycles. TCRdb re-analysed the 5' RACE reads in MiXCR, keeping a single row per CDR3 protein. The table lists some 860,000 distinct CDR3 sequences, about 61% of them singletons, with approximately 24% in the top ten. Sequencing input: blood. Every receptor here comes from a middle-aged man in good health.

This rearrangement joins TRBV12-3 or TRBV12-4 to TRBJ2-3; D is unresolved. V was clipped by 4 bases and J by 13 bases, with 15 bases between them. This CDR3 is built from 12 residues. This chain's CDR3 is CASSSITRLEYF. The CDR3 DNA sequence: TGTGCCAGCAGTTCAATTACCCGGCTAGAGTATTTT.

In this sample, this clonotype turned up once. The J gene is TRBJ2-5, the V gene TRBV27; weak D call: TRBD1 (6 bases). The CDR3 totals 13 residues. The germline gives CDR1 MNHEY, CDR2 SMNVEV (reference sequence). V shed 5 bases and J shed 11 bases, with 18 bases lying between them. The CDR3 spells CASSMGTSSEQYF. The CDR3 region has the DNA TGTGCCAGCAGTATGGGGACATCAAGTGAGCAGTACTTC.

This chain connects TRBV7-2 to TRBJ1-5; 8 positions agree with TRBD1. The length of the CDR3 is 14 residues. V was pared by 9 bases and J by 9 bases, with 13 bases of the junction left unmatched. Germline V gene data show CDR1 as SGHTA and CDR2 as FQGNSA. CDR3 amino acids: CASRNPGQASPQHF. The DNA for the CDR3 is TGTGCCAGTAGAAATCCGGGACAGGCCTCGCCCCAGCATTTT.

The V gene is TRBV5-1, the J gene TRBJ2-1; D gene unclear. This CDR3 spans 15 amino acids. Trimming removed 5 bases from V and 8 bases from J, with 20 bases in between. CDR1 is SGHRS and CDR2 is YFSETQ in the germline V gene. CDR3 residues: CASSYAGFGLDEQFF. CDR3 nucleotide sequence: TGCGCCAGCAGTTACGCTGGATTCGGGTTGGATGAGCAGTTCTTC.

The chain couples TRBV7-2 to TRBJ2-7; the D gene is possibly TRBD2 (6 bases). Between the trimmed V and J ends, which lost 1 base and 5 bases, there was a span of 9 bases. This CDR3 is built from 13 residues. The germline V gene encodes CDR1 SGHTA and CDR2 FQGNSA. CDR3 protein: CASSLVGGNEQYF. Here the CDR3 DNA reads TGTGCCAGCAGCTTAGTCGGAGGGAACGAGCAGTACTTC.

The chain combines TRBV20-1 with TRBJ1-5; D is possibly TRBD1 (5 bases). There are 11 residues in the CDR3. Germline V gene data show CDR1 as DFQATT and CDR2 as SNEGSKA (reference sequence). The CDR3 DNA is TGCAATGTAGGGGTCGGGCAGCCCCAGCATTTT. This sequence encodes CNVGVGQPQHF.

This clonotype was observed a few times. This chain joins TRBV20-1 and TRBJ1-4; no clear D. The CDR3 extends over 14 amino acids. Germline lookup yields CDR1 DFQATT and CDR2 SNEGSKA (reference sequence). V lost 3 bases and J lost 1, with 9 bases in between. CDR3 loop: CSASVPGTNEKLFF. The CDR3, as DNA: TGCAGTGCTAGTGTACCGGGAACTAATGAAAAACTGTTTTTT.

The gene calls are TRBV29-1 and TRBJ1-5, with 7 bases fitting TRBD1. Germline V gene sequence: CDR1 SQVTM, CDR2 ANQGSEA. The CDR3 contains 14 residues. After removal of 5 bases from V and 6 bases from J, the junction contained 10 bases not matched to a gene. The CDR3 region has the DNA TGCAGCGTTATGTTAGGGGGCGGAGGTCAGCCCCAGCATTTT. Translating it yields CSVMLGGGGQPQHF.

This sequence joins TRBV3-1 and TRBJ2-1; D possibly corresponds to TRBD2 (5 bases). V lost 5 bases and J 12 bases, leaving 14 bases between the germline ends. The CDR3 loop spans 12 amino acids. Germline assignment: CDR1 LGHDT and CDR2 YNNKEL (reference sequence). The CDR3 DNA sequence: TGTGCCAGCAGCTCGAGACCCGCGGGGCAGTTCTTC. The encoded protein is CASSSRPAGQFF.

Comment on this clonotype: This may stem from a read error, because a much larger clone lies one nucleotide away. This rearrangement joins TRBV20-1 to TRBJ2-6; the match to TRBD2 covers 11 bases. CDR1 DFQATT and CDR2 SNEGSKA come from the germline V gene (reference sequence). The CDR3 is made up of 16 amino acids. CDR3 in DNA: TGCAGTGCTAGTCTAGCGGGGGGTTCTGGGGCCGACGTCCTGACTTTC. Translation gives CSASLAGGSGADVLTF.

The chain combines TRBV7-2 with TRBJ2-7, with 8 nucleotides matching TRBD2. Germline V gives CDR1 SGHTA, CDR2 FQGNSA. With 5 bases clipped from V and 2 bases from J, the junction kept 8 bases outside the gene matches. This CDR3 is 15 amino acids long. DNA for the CDR3: TGTGCCAGCAGCATCGGGACTAGAATTACCTACGAGCAGTACTTC. Its translation is CASSIGTRITYEQYF.

This rearrangement joins TRBV10-2 to TRBJ1-2, with 8 bases identical to TRBD1. Trimming at V came to 6 bases and at J to 7 bases, leaving 7 bases not matched to a gene. Germline CDR1 reads WSHSY; CDR2 reads SAAADI. The CDR3 length is 13 residues. The CDR3 sequence: CASRQDRGAGYTF. CDR3 sequence (DNA): TGCGCCAGCAGGCAAGACAGGGGAGCTGGCTACACCTTC.

There are a few counts of this clonotype. This chain uses TRBV27 with TRBJ2-7, with D perhaps TRBD2 (5 bases). The germline CDR1 and CDR2 sequences are MNHEY and SMNVEV (reference sequence). There are 13 residues in the CDR3. Trimming cost V 6 bases and J 1 base, with 10 bases left between them. The CDR3 coding sequence is TGTGCCAGCAGCCAATCGGGATCCTACGAGCAGTACTTC. Translating gives CASSQSGSYEQYF.

The rearrangement links TRBV9 to TRBJ2-3, with a weak D call TRBD1 (6 bases). The CDR3 spans 15 residues. The germline V gene encodes CDR1 SGDLS and CDR2 YYNGEE. The V and J ends lost 0 bases and 6 bases respectively, with 14 bases between them. The CDR3 DNA reads as TGTGCCAGCAGCGTAGCCGACAGGACCCGCGATACGCAGTATTTT. This translates into CASSVADRTRDTQYF.

This chain uses TRBV20-1 with TRBJ1-4; tentatively, D is TRBD1 (6 bases). Trimming removed 2 bases at V and 7 bases at J, with 20 bases between. CDR1 and CDR2 (germline): DFQATT, SNEGSKA (reference sequence). This CDR3 has 16 amino acids. The CDR3 here is CSARRPGQGRAEKLFF. CDR3 DNA sequence: TGCAGTGCTAGACGACCCGGGCAGGGGAGGGCTGAAAAACTGTTTTTT.

This clonotype came up a few times. The chain combines TRBV5-1 with TRBJ2-3; D remains unclear. Germline V gene data show CDR1 as SGHRS and CDR2 as YFSETQ. Trimming left V 0 bases short and J 2 bases short, with 13 bases between. CDR3 length: 16 amino acids. In nucleotides, the CDR3 is TGCGCCAGCAGCTTGGAAGGCCAGGCGGTCACAGATACGCAGTATTTT. Its protein is CASSLEGQAVTDTQYF.